This T cell receptor beta chain was profiled in a study of shared clonotypes between healthy human individuals. Background on the study: A donor's plate count was three for CD4 naive and three for CD4 memory; CD8 naive had two and CD8 memory one.

The CDR3 is 14 residues long. Between the trimmed V and J ends, which lost 3 bases and 0 bases, there was a span of 9 bases. The germline CDR1 and CDR2 sequences are KGHSH and LQKENI. TCRdb's copy holds only in-frame clones and misses some; the assay was immunoSEQ multiplex PCR. Of over a million clones detected, 75% to 85% appear once; the ten largest clones hold 0.55% to 0.7%. Those who donated, Caucasian adults without exception, all lived in Nashville, Tennessee. This clone was counted only a few times. This sample includes further DNA sequences coding for the same CDR3. Sequences were obtained from memory CD4+ T cells from PBMCs. The subset: CD45RA-negative fraction. The clonotype comes from a man aged 18 to 35 in good health. Some clones in this sample may be carry-over from other donors' samples. The chain links TRBV18 to TRBJ2-7; unclear D gene. DNA for the CDR3: TGTGCCAGCTCACCCTACACAGACTCCTACGAGCAGTACTTC. This codes for CASSPYTDSYEQYF.